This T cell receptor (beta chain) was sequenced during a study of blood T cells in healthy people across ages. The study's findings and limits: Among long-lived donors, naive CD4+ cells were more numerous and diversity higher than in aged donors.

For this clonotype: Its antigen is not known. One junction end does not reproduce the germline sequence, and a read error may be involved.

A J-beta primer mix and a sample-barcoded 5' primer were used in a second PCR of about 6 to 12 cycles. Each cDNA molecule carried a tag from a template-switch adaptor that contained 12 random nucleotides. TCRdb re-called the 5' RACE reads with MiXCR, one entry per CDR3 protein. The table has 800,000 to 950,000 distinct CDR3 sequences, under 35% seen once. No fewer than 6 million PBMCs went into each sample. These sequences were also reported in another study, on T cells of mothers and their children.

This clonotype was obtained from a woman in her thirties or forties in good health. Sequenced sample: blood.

As DNA, the CDR3 is TGTGCTAGCAGTACAGGGGTAAGGGGTGAGCAGTTCTTC. Translating it yields CASSTGVRGEQFF. This rearrangement joins TRBV7-7 to TRBJ2-1, with 7 bases lining up with TRBD1. The CDR3 sequence is 13 residues long. Germline lookup yields CDR1 SSHAT and CDR2 FNYEAQ (reference sequence).